This TCR beta chain was observed in a study of T cell clones after liver transplantation. Study overall: Pre-transplant mixed lymphocyte reactions yielded third-party-reactive TCRbeta sequences as comparators for graft-donor-reactive sequences. Three of eight recipients were HCV-positive; others had non-autoimmune, non-viral indications.

Clones were sequenced by immunoSEQ multiplex PCR, and TCRdb holds only the in-frame ones, with some missing. The data contain some 120,000 clones, about nine tenths of them seen just once; the ten biggest clones take up 0.65% to 0.85%. This CDR3 is 12 amino acids long. CDR1 and CDR2 from the germline V gene are SQVTM and ANQGSEA. Trimming removed 0 bases at V and 2 bases at J, with 5 bases between. This sequence originates from a human patient who received a liver transplant. The T cells may come from the graft donor. The sample in question was CD4+ T cells from blood, obtained 12 months after liver transplant. The chain links TRBV29-1 to TRBJ2-7; D may correspond to TRBD1 or TRBD2 (5 bases each). The DNA of the CDR3 is TGCAGCGTTGAAGAGGGGGCCTACGAGCAGTACTTC. Residues: CSVEEGAYEQYF.